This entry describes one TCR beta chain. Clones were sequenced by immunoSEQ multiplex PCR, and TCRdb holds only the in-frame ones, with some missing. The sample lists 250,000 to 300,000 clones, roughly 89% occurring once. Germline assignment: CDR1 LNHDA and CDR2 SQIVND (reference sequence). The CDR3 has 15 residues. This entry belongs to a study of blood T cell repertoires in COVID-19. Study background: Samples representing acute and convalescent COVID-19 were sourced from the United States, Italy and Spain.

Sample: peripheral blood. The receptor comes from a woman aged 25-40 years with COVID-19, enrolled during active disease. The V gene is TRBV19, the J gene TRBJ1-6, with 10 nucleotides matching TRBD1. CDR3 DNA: TGTGCTCCTACCAATCCGGGACAGGGGAATTCACCCCTCCACTTT. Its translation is CAPTNPGQGNSPLHF.